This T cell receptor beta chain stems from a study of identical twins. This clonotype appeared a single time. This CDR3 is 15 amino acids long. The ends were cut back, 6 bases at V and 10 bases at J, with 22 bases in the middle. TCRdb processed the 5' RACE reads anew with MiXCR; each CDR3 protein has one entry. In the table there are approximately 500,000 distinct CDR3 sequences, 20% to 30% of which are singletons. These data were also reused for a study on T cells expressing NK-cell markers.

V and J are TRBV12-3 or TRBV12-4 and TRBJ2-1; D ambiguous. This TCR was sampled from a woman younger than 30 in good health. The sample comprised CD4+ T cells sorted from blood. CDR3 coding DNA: TGTGCCAGCAGGCCGACCCTCCACCTTGTTAGGGAGCAGTTCTTC. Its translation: CASRPTLHLVREQFF.